These 29 T cell receptor beta chains were sequenced from one sample in a study of tumor-infiltrating lymphocytes in primary liver carcinoma. The source material, 20-30 mg of unsorted bulk tissue, was used to co-extract RNA and DNA. TCR beta cDNA was reverse-transcribed from about 550 ng of total RNA. The reaction used a constant-region primer and ProtoScript II reverse transcriptase. Three nested multiplex PCR rounds, a slightly modified ARM-PCR, produced the libraries for TCR beta. For around 10 cycles apiece, the opening two PCR rounds ran with TRBV1-TRBV30 forward primers and a C-beta reverse primer. MiXCR, run by TCRdb on the multiplex PCR reads, gives a single entry per CDR3 protein. The sample yields roughly 100,000 distinct CDR3 sequences, approximately 68% seen once. The sequencing sample was made of liver tumor tissue from sampling region 5. Stated subset: tumor region T5, tumor centre. These receptors all come from a woman aged 55 to 70 with primary liver carcinoma and hepatitis B virus infection.

The rearrangement uses TRBV7-8 and TRBJ2-2, with 8 bases identical to TRBD2. The V segment lost 6 bases and the J segment 7 bases; nucleotides outside the gene matches: 7. The germline CDR1 and CDR2 sequences are SGHVS and FQNEAQ. The CDR3 extends over 14 amino acids. The CDR3 loop is CASSPIAGIGELFF. The CDR3 DNA follows: TGTGCCAGCAGTCCAATAGCGGGAATCGGGGAGCTGTTTTTT.

As for this clonotype: A read error may produce the germline difference seen at one junction end. J is TRBJ2-3 and V is TRBV4-2; D gene uncertain. There are 12 residues in the CDR3. Germline CDR1 reads LGHNA; CDR2 reads YNFKEQ. Here the CDR3 DNA reads TGTGCCAGCAGCACCCAGACGGATAAGCAGTATTTT. This translates into CASSTQTDKQYF.

A word on this clonotype: One end of the junction fails to match germline, which may point to a read error. The chain recombines TRBV5-1 with TRBJ2-4, with D perhaps being TRBD1 or TRBD2 (5 bases each). The CDR3 has 16 amino acids. Germline V CDR1 and CDR2: SGHRS, YFSETQ. For the CDR3, the DNA is TGCGCCAGCGGCTTGGAGGCAGGGAGCGTCAAAAACATTCAGTACTTC. Its protein product is CASGLEAGSVKNIQYF.

As for this clonotype: Relative to the germline gene, one junction end is altered; a read error may explain this. The chain couples TRBV4-2 to TRBJ1-3; 7 bases match TRBD1. The CDR3 extends over 15 amino acids. Germline V gene data show CDR1 as LGHNA and CDR2 as YNFKEQ. CDR3 in amino acids: CASSQEGQSGNTIHF. Here the CDR3 DNA reads TGTGCCAGCAGCCAAGAGGGACAGTCTGGAAACACCATACATTTT.

This clonotype was observed a few times. Because the CDR3 is missing its conserved closing phenylalanine or tryptophan, this is likely a read error. The DNA is left out, because the CDR3 cannot be placed on it with certainty; the CDR3 is given as TCRdb lists it. This sequence joins TRBV11-3 and TRBJ2-1; TRBD1 is the table's D call and was not checked against the DNA. Per germline, CDR1 SGHNT and CDR2 YENEEA. The CDR3 region is 17 residues in length, termini included. CDR3: CASSSRGARTMGSEHFL.

The V call is TRBV2, the J call TRBJ2-3, with D uncertain. CDR1 SNHLY and CDR2 FYNNEI come from the germline V gene. V was trimmed by 1 base and J by 13 bases, leaving 9 bases between them. The CDR3 extends over 11 amino acids. CDR3: CASSEVPKEYF. CDR3 in DNA: TGTGCCAGCAGTGAAGTCCCCAAGGAGTATTTT.

This chain links TRBV11-2 with TRBJ2-2; the D is unclear. Trimming removed 7 bases from V and 9 bases from J, with 12 bases in between. In germline, CDR1 is SGHAT, CDR2 FQNNGV. The CDR3 runs to 12 residues. CDR3: CASIPLPWELFF. The CDR3, as DNA: TGTGCCAGCATCCCACTACCATGGGAGCTGTTTTTT.

A word on this clonotype: At one boundary the junction diverges from the germline segment, which might be a read error. The genes are TRBV5-1 and TRBJ2-7; no definite D call. CDR1 is SGHRS and CDR2 is YFSETQ in the germline V gene. The CDR3 consists of 15 residues. The CDR3 DNA sequence: TGCGCCAGCACCTTGGAGAGGCAAAGTTCCTACGAGCAGTACTTC. Translation: CASTLERQSSYEQYF.

About this clonotype: The junction and the germline gene differ at one end; a read error may be behind it. The chain's CDR3 is CASSAPGTRNTDAFF. DNA of the CDR3: TGTGCCAGCAGTGCACCAGGGACCAGGAACACTGATGCTTTCTTT. The chain has TRBV11-3 and TRBJ1-1; possibly TRBD1 for D (5 bases). This CDR3 has 15 amino acids. Germline V gives CDR1 SGHNT, CDR2 YENEEA.

V and J are TRBV28 and TRBJ2-5, with a weak D call TRBD1 (7 bases). V dropped 10 bases and J dropped 6 bases, with 21 bases sitting between them. The CDR3 extends over 14 amino acids. CDR1 and CDR2 (germline): MDHEN, SYDVKM. The CDR3 reads CAITQAGGLQTQYF. The DNA of the CDR3 is TGTGCCATCACCCAGGCAGGGGGGTTGCAGACCCAGTACTTC.

The chain couples TRBV28 to TRBJ2-3, with 9 nucleotides matching TRBD1. The CDR3 contains 12 residues. Trimming cost V 6 bases and J 14 bases; bases outside gene matches: 9. Germline V CDR1 and CDR2: MDHEN, SYDVKM. This chain's CDR3 is CASSSLRDRAYF. DNA for the CDR3: TGTGCCAGCAGCTCCCTCCGGGACAGGGCGTATTTT.

The CDR3 sequence: CASRKECGSSYNEQFF. CDR3 sequence (DNA): TGTGCCAGCCGCAAAGAATGCGGGAGCTCCTACAATGAGCAGTTCTTC. The V gene is TRBV7-6, the J gene TRBJ2-1; 7 nucleotides match TRBD2. The junction had 10 bases not matched to a gene; V was cut back by 8 bases and J by 0 bases. This CDR3 is 16 amino acids long. CDR1 is SGHVS, CDR2 FNYEAQ, per germline.

The chain recombines TRBV11-2 with TRBJ2-7, with 9 bases aligning to TRBD1. There are 14 residues in the CDR3. CDR1 and CDR2 (germline): SGHAT, FQNNGV. The CDR3 DNA reads TGTGTCAACAGCCGGGACAGGGTAAGGCACGAGCAGTACTTC. It specifies CVNSRDRVRHEQYF.

Details on this clonotype: A much larger clone differs from this one at a single base, so this may be a read error. The DNA for the CDR3 is TGTGCCAGCAGCTTAGAGGAGGGCCTGACCCAGTACTTC. Residues: CASSLEEGLTQYF. The gene calls are TRBV5-4 and TRBJ2-5, with D tentatively TRBD2 (6 bases). CDR3 length: 13 amino acids. Trimming pared 2 bases from V and 7 bases from J, leaving 12 bases between. The germline CDR1 and CDR2 sequences are SGHNT and YYREEE (reference sequence).

Comment on this clonotype: No conserved phenylalanine or tryptophan ends this CDR3, so it is likely a read error. The chain couples TRBV11-2 to TRBJ2-3; 7 bases align to TRBD1. Germline CDR1 reads SGHAT; CDR2 reads FQNNGV. This CDR3 region has 16 residues. The CDR3 here is CACSLAGQAITDTQYS. CDR3 DNA sequence: TGTGCCTGCAGCTTAGCAGGACAGGCGATCACAGATACGCAGTATTCT.

Concerning this clonotype: This likely comes from a read error, as the CDR3 has no conserved phenylalanine or tryptophan at its end. The chain couples TRBV11-2 to TRBJ2-5, with 8 bases matching TRBD2. The CDR3 spans 14 residues. CDR1 and CDR2 (germline): SGHAT, FQNNGV. The junction had 10 bases not matched to a gene; V was cut back by 9 bases and J by 4 bases. This CDR3 is CARSGGTRIETQYL. CDR3 coding DNA: TGTGCCAGAAGCGGAGGGACTAGAATAGAGACCCAGTACCTC.

This clonotype was found many times. V gene TRBV1 combines with J gene TRBJ2-5; no DNA check was done on the table's D call, TRBD2. TRBV1 has pseudogene status. There are 16 residues in the CDR3. The CDR3 sequence: CTSSQGWASHGETQYF. The CDR3 nucleotides are TGCACCAGCAGCCAAGGGTGGGCTAGCCATGGAGAGACCCAGTACTTC.

In this sample, this clonotype turned up a few times. The rearrangement joins TRBV18 to TRBJ1-1; 11 bases line up with TRBD1. V shed 4 bases, J shed 3 bases, and the junction held 1 base outside the gene matches. The length of the CDR3 is 14 residues. Germline loops: CDR1 KGHSH, CDR2 LQKENI. This CDR3 is CASSLGQGDTEAFF. CDR3 DNA: TGTGCCAGCTCACTGGGACAGGGGGACACTGAAGCTTTCTTT.

The CDR3 sequence: CSAGQEYPYEQYF. Written as DNA, the CDR3 is TGCAGCGCGGGACAGGAGTATCCCTACGAGCAGTACTTC. This chain uses TRBV29-1 with TRBJ2-7; 8 nucleotides align to TRBD1. The trim removed 7 bases at V and 2 bases at J, leaving 7 bases unmatched. The germline V gene has CDR1 SQVTM and CDR2 ANQGSEA. This CDR3 is built from 13 residues.

This clonotype was observed a single time. The V and J genes are TRBV5-4 and TRBJ2-5, with D maybe TRBD2 (6 bases). Germline V gene data show CDR1 as SGHNT and CDR2 as YYREEE (reference sequence). Trimming pared 5 bases from V and 4 bases from J, leaving 12 bases between. The CDR3 totals 13 residues. DNA of the CDR3: TGTGCCAGCAGAGCGACTAGACTAGAGACCCAGTACTTC. This gives the protein CASRATRLETQYF.

This clonotype was recorded at least ten times. The V call is TRBV5-1, the J call TRBJ2-1, with 11 bases fitting TRBD2. With V trimmed by 2 bases and J by 2 bases, 3 bases remained unmatched. This CDR3 comprises 16 residues. Germline loops: CDR1 SGHRS, CDR2 YFSETQ. The DNA of the CDR3 is TGCGCCAGCAGCTTTAGCGGGAGGGCCACCTACAATGAGCAGTTCTTC. Residues: CASSFSGRATYNEQFF.

Notes on this clonotype: The junction does not match germline at one end; this may be a read error. The V call is TRBV4-1, the J call TRBJ1-2, with a possible D match to TRBD1 (5 bases). The V gene's germline CDR1 is MGHRA and CDR2 YSYEKL. This CDR3 comprises 18 residues. CDR3 in amino acids: CASSQDSSSRGANYGYSF. CDR3 in DNA: TGCGCCAGCAGTCAAGATAGCTCGAGTCGAGGGGCTAACTATGGCTACTCCTTC.

Turning to this clonotype: A clone one base away is much larger, so this may be a read error. The chain has TRBV30 and TRBJ2-1, with D perhaps matching TRBD1 (5 bases). The germline CDR1 and CDR2 sequences are GTSNPN and SVGIG (reference sequence). V shed 0 bases and J shed 4 bases, with 13 bases lying between them. This CDR3 region has 15 residues. The DNA of the CDR3 is TGTGCCTGGAGTGTAGGGGTAGGGGTATACAATGAGCAGTTCTTC. Its protein is CAWSVGVGVYNEQFF.

Note on this clonotype: One junction end does not reproduce the germline sequence, and a read error may be involved. The chain uses TRBV7-9 and TRBJ2-4; possibly TRBD1 for D (6 bases). Germline CDR1 is SEHNR and CDR2 is FQNEAQ (reference sequence). This CDR3 spans 14 amino acids. In DNA form, the CDR3 reads TGTGTCAGCAGCACAGGGCCCGGAAAAAACATTCACTACTTC. Its protein is CVSSTGPGKNIHYF.

Details on this clonotype: A much larger clone sits a single nucleotide away, making a read error possible. The chain carries TRBV6-5 and TRBJ2-7; 8 bases are shared with TRBD1. The CDR3 covers 15 residues. Germline CDR1 reads MNHEY; CDR2 reads SVGAGI. For the CDR3, the DNA is TGTGCCAGCAGTTACATATCAGGGGGCCCCTACAAGCAGTACTTC. Amino acids: CASSYISGGPYKQYF.

By its share, this clonotype is medium-sized. The chain uses TRBV11-2 and TRBJ2-2; TRBD2 aligns across 10 bases. Losses at the gene ends were 5 bases for V and 5 bases for J; bases not matched to a gene: 5. Germline-derived CDR1 and CDR2 are SGHAT and FQNNGV. The CDR3 runs 15 residues. CDR3 amino acids: CASSRRTSGTGELFF. CDR3 in DNA: TGTGCCAGCAGCCGCAGGACTAGCGGAACCGGGGAGCTGTTTTTT.

This clonotype was picked up one time. A single base separates this from a much larger clone, so it may be a read error. V usage is TRBV6-4 and J usage is TRBJ2-1; weak D call: TRBD1 (5 bases). Germline CDR1 and CDR2: MRHNA and SNTAGT. The CDR3 extends over 15 amino acids. V dropped 8 bases and J dropped 8 bases, with 22 bases sitting between them. Here the CDR3 DNA reads TGTGCCAGCGCGCGAACGGCAGGGCTCAACGATGAGCAGTTCTTC. Translation gives CASARTAGLNDEQFF.

This clonotype has only a few counts. The chain employs TRBV7-9 and TRBJ1-1; no definite D call. The V end was cut by 10 bases, the J end by 7 bases, with 13 bases between. The CDR3 spans 11 residues. Germline V gene data show CDR1 as SEHNR and CDR2 as FQNEAQ (reference sequence). The CDR3 here is CAMSPGREAFF. The CDR3 DNA reads as TGTGCCATGAGCCCGGGCCGTGAAGCTTTCTTT.

CDR3 residues: CSVLGIVFGNTEAFF. The CDR3 DNA reads TGCAGCGTCCTCGGGATAGTCTTCGGGAACACTGAAGCTTTCTTT. J is TRBJ1-1 and V is TRBV29-1; no reliable D call. The germline gives CDR1 SQVTM, CDR2 ANQGSEA. Trimming took off 6 bases at V and 1 base at J, with 18 bases between the two ends. This CDR3 comprises 15 residues. Looking up the rest from reference TRBV29-1 and TRBJ1-1 gives the full variable domain: SAVISQKPSRDICQRGTSLTIQCQVDSQVTMMFWYRQQPGQSLTLIATANQGSEATYESGFVIDKFPISRPNLTFSTLTVSNMSPEDSSIYLCSVLGIVFGNTEAFFGQGTRLTVV.